This T cell receptor (beta chain) was found in a study of cytomegalovirus exposure and HLA in healthy donors. General study results and limits: CMV serostatus was the only recorded immune exposure for donors.

A note on this clone: Its cognate antigen is unknown.

The V gene's germline CDR1 is MNHEY and CDR2 SMNVEV (reference sequence). This CDR3 contains 14 residues. Trimming removed 0 bases from V and 2 bases from J, with 8 bases in between. PCR primers comprised 60 Vbeta and 13 Jbeta primers. Clones were sequenced by immunoSEQ multiplex PCR, and TCRdb holds only the in-frame ones, with some missing. The table includes 130,000 to 150,000 clones, approximately 84% detected once. This sequence joins TRBV27 and TRBJ2-7; D remains ambiguous. Sequencing input: PBMCs. The TCR comes from a woman between 55 and 75 years old in good health and CMV-seropositive. Here the CDR3 DNA reads TGTGCCAGCAGTTTATCTTCCAGTACCTACGAGCAGTACTTC. Protein: CASSLSSSTYEQYF.